Each of the 20 T cell receptor beta chains below was sequenced from the same sample in a study of cytomegalovirus exposure and HLA in healthy donors. The study ran its PCR with 60 Vbeta and 13 Jbeta primers. Repertoires were generated with immunoSEQ multiplex PCR, while TCRdb's copy carries only in-frame clones and drops some. The sample holds fewer than 130,000 clones; roughly 80% are singletons and the top ten take around 5.9%. Sequencing was carried out using PBMCs. These receptors came from a young man in good health and CMV-seropositive.

As DNA, the CDR3 is TGTGCCACCCGGGGGGAAGAGACCCAGTACTTC. Translating it yields CATRGEETQYF. The chain employs TRBV15 and TRBJ2-5, with 7 positions matching TRBD2. The CDR3 consists of 11 residues. The germline V gene has CDR1 LNHNV and CDR2 YYDKDF (reference sequence). V trimming: 8 bases; J trimming: 3 bases; junction bases outside the gene matches: 0.

The chain employs TRBV7-2 and TRBJ1-3; unclear D gene. CDR1 is SGHTA, CDR2 FQGNSA, per germline. This CDR3 is built from 11 residues. The CDR3 loop reads CAALKFDTIYF. Written as DNA, the CDR3 is TGTGCTGCCCTAAAGTTTGACACCATATATTTT.

The rearrangement links TRBV27 to TRBJ2-1; 12 bases are shared with TRBD2. V lost 7 bases, J lost 10 bases, and 14 bases stayed unmatched. Germline assignment: CDR1 MNHEY and CDR2 SMNVEV (reference sequence). The CDR3 sequence is 16 residues long. CDR3 region: CASTIEGLAGGQEQFF. In nucleotides, the CDR3 is TGTGCCAGCACCATAGAAGGGCTAGCGGGGGGGCAGGAGCAGTTCTTC.

This clone showed up just a few times. This chain uses TRBV27 with TRBJ1-1, with TRBD1 matching over 9 bases. V lost 2 bases and J lost 5; bases outside the gene matches: 6. Per germline, CDR1 MNHEY and CDR2 SMNVEV (reference sequence). CDR3 size: 15 residues. CDR3 bases: TGTGCCAGCAGTTTAAACAGGGGGCCGGGTACTGAAGCTTTCTTT. Its protein product is CASSLNRGPGTEAFF.

The V gene is TRBV10-1, the J gene TRBJ2-3, with TRBD2 matching over 9 bases. Germline CDR1 is WNHNN and CDR2 is SYGVQD (reference sequence). This CDR3 has 15 residues. Unmatched junction bases numbered 0, after V lost 2 bases and J lost 0 bases. In DNA, the CDR3 is TGCGCCAGCAGTGAGCTAGCGGGGAGCACAGATACGCAGTATTTT. It yields the protein CASSELAGSTDTQYF.

The chain is built from TRBV6-1 and TRBJ1-2, with 7 bases that match TRBD1. The CDR3 consists of 14 residues. V trimming: 7 bases; J trimming: 3 bases; junction bases outside the gene matches: 8. The germline gives CDR1 MNHNS, CDR2 SASEGT. The CDR3: CASKDRPGYYGYTF. CDR3 sequence (DNA): TGTGCCAGCAAGGACAGGCCCGGCTACTATGGCTACACCTTC.

As regards this clone: Germline is not matched at one junction end, which may reflect a read error. This chain connects TRBV7-9 to TRBJ1-5, with D unresolved. The CDR3 totals 12 residues. Germline V gives CDR1 SEHNR, CDR2 FQNEAQ (reference sequence). The CDR3 DNA is TGTTCCAGCAAATCGTCCAATCAGCCCCAGCATTTT. It translates to CSSKSSNQPQHF.

Note on this clone: A much larger clonotype is one base distant, so this may be a read error. The chain has TRBV30 and TRBJ2-3, with 7 bases identical to TRBD2. The CDR3 runs to 13 residues. Per germline, CDR1 GTSNPN and CDR2 SVGIG (reference sequence). V dropped 3 bases and J dropped 1; count of bases not matched to a gene: 1. The CDR3 DNA reads TGTGCCTGGAGCGCGGGGGGCACAGATACGCAGTATTTT. Translated, it gives CAWSAGGTDTQYF.

The CDR3 region is CASSVGGAVETQYF. CDR3 DNA sequence: TGTGCCAGCAGCGTAGGTGGGGCCGTTGAGACCCAGTACTTC. V and J are TRBV9 and TRBJ2-5, with D maybe TRBD1 (5 bases). Germline V gene lookup returns CDR1 SGDLS and CDR2 YYNGEE. V dropped 0 bases and J dropped 5 bases, with 11 bases sitting between them. The length of the CDR3 is 14 residues.

The V call is TRBV5-1, the J call TRBJ1-2, with 9 bases that match TRBD1. CDR3 size: 13 residues. With 4 bases clipped from V and 6 bases from J, the junction kept 4 bases outside the gene matches. Germline lookup yields CDR1 SGHRS and CDR2 YFSETQ. The CDR3 region is CASSTGTGNGYTF. The CDR3 coding sequence is TGCGCCAGCAGCACCGGGACAGGGAATGGCTACACCTTC.

This clone came up a few times. This rearrangement joins TRBV7-2 to TRBJ1-6; D is ambiguous. Germline lookup yields CDR1 SGHTA and CDR2 FQGNSA. The CDR3 has 15 residues. Deletions cut 2 bases from V and 5 bases from J, with 10 bases between. The CDR3 is CASSLRGQHNSPLHF. DNA for the CDR3: TGTGCCAGCAGCTTAAGAGGCCAACATAATTCACCCCTCCACTTT.

The chain joins TRBV4-1 to TRBJ2-2; a possible D gene is TRBD2 (5 bases). The germline CDR1 and CDR2 sequences are MGHRA and YSYEKL. V shed 1 base and J shed 8 bases, with 11 bases lying between them. This CDR3 spans 14 amino acids. CDR3 nucleotide sequence: TGCGCCAGCAGCCAAGCAGGTCGGGAAGGGGAGCTGTTTTTT. Translating it yields CASSQAGREGELFF.

V usage is TRBV6-5 and J usage is TRBJ2-3, with 7 bases matching TRBD1. This CDR3 is 13 amino acids long. Germline loops: CDR1 MNHEY, CDR2 SVGAGI. The J segment lost 4 bases and the V segment lost 2 bases, leaving 0 bases of the junction unmatched. In DNA, the CDR3 is TGTGCCAGCAGTTACGACAGGGCAGATACGCAGTATTTT. As protein: CASSYDRADTQYF.

By frequency in the sample, this clone is medium-sized. CDR3 in DNA: TGCGCCAGCAGAACAGAGGGACAAGAGACCCAGTACTTC. Encoded protein: CASRTEGQETQYF. V is TRBV10-2 and J is TRBJ2-5; D might be TRBD2 (5 bases). Germline lookup yields CDR1 WSHSY and CDR2 SAAADI. The V end lost 6 bases, the J end lost 2 bases, and 10 bases lay between the germline ends. CDR3 length: 13 residues.

The chain joins TRBV7-9 to TRBJ2-2, with D possibly TRBD2 on 6 matching bases. Germline CDR1 and CDR2: SEHNR and FQNEAQ (reference sequence). The CDR3 runs to 14 residues. Between the trimmed V and J ends, which lost 5 bases and 4 bases, there was a span of 11 bases. CDR3 in DNA: TGTGCCAGCAGCCCAGGGACTGGCACCGGGGAGCTGTTTTTT. Protein sequence: CASSPGTGTGELFF.

The chain combines TRBV30 with TRBJ1-6; D perhaps matches TRBD1 (6 bases). The germline CDR1 and CDR2 sequences are GTSNPN and SVGIG (reference sequence). This CDR3 contains 13 residues. Trimming stripped 2 bases from V and 7 bases from J, with 9 bases between. The CDR3 is CAWSPRGNSPLHF. The CDR3 DNA reads TGTGCCTGGAGTCCTAGGGGGAATTCACCCCTCCACTTT.

The chain combines TRBV6-1 with TRBJ1-5, with D tentatively TRBD1 (5 bases). From germline, CDR1 is MNHNS and CDR2 SASEGT. V lost 6 bases, J lost 3 bases, and 9 bases lay in between. This CDR3 is 13 amino acids long. CDR3 coding DNA: TGTGCCAGCAGCAAGGACAACAATCAGCCCCAGCATTTT. Its protein is CASSKDNNQPQHF.

The rearrangement links TRBV7-8 to TRBJ2-3; 9 bases line up with TRBD2. The CDR3 length is 16 residues. The germline CDR1 and CDR2 sequences are SGHVS and FQNEAQ. V dropped 0 bases and J dropped 2; count of bases not matched to a gene: 3. CDR3: CASSLAPSGVTDTQYF. The DNA for the CDR3 is TGTGCCAGCAGCTTAGCCCCTAGCGGGGTCACAGATACGCAGTATTTT.

This chain connects TRBV10-1 to TRBJ2-3; TRBD2 might be the D (5 bases). CDR1 and CDR2 from the germline V gene are WNHNN and SYGVQD (reference sequence). The V gene lost 3 bases and the J gene lost 2 bases, with 12 bases spanning the gap. The CDR3 extends over 15 amino acids. CDR3 protein: CASSDRVGVTDTQYF. CDR3 nucleotide sequence: TGCGCCAGCAGTGATAGAGTGGGAGTCACAGATACGCAGTATTTT.

This clone appeared once. J is TRBJ2-7 and V is TRBV7-2; 11 bases agree with TRBD2. The CDR3 length is 15 residues. From germline, CDR1 is SGHTA and CDR2 FQGNSA. J was trimmed by 2 bases and V by 6 bases; bases with no gene match: 6. The CDR3 nucleotides read TGTGCCAGCAGTTCTGGACTAGCGGGCACCTACGAGCAGTACTTC. Protein sequence: CASSSGLAGTYEQYF.